This entry concerns a single T cell receptor (beta chain). This clonotype was counted many times. Its antigen is not yet known. Base qualities are not provided; no much larger clone lies one nucleotide away. The library was prepared using multiplex PCR. Sequencing was performed on an Illumina HiSeq 4000. CDR3 regions were amplified by Arm-PCR with iRepertoire HTBI primers to construct TCR beta libraries. PCR products were gel purified before sequencing. The paper's processing steps were these. Gene usage analysis of CDR3 amino acid clonotypes relied on the approximately 68 TRBV and around 14 TRBJ segments identified across samples. COPE and FqMerger were used to merge the filtered high-quality paired reads into contigs. BLAST was used to align contigs to the IMGT TRBV, TRBD and TRBJ reference genes, and CDR3 was defined following IMGT. Any clonotype with a frequency above 0.1% was classified as a highly expanded clone. Shannon entropy served as the measure of repertoire diversity, while the Gini coefficient captured V-J evenness. Clonotypes shared by more than one individual were considered public. The public reads were reanalyzed by TCRdb: fastp trimming at Q25, MiXCR alignment, in-frame beta chains only. Entries are consolidated by CDR3 protein sequence, retaining the most common genes and DNA. TCRdb, rather than the study authors, made the V and J calls. The sample table lists about 560,000 distinct CDR3 sequences, around 15% of them with a count of one. The ten largest clones take up 12% of the sample.

Trimming takes 5 bases off V and 9 bases off J; junction bases not matched to a gene: 6. The CDR3 has 15 amino acids, counting the end cysteine and phenylalanine. CDR3 DNA is the only sequence kept; it has 45 bases, read in frame from the first base. The source of the sample is a study of regulatory T cells in long-lasting Graves disease listed by TCRdb under 2021. With regard to the full study: Antithyroid drugs had been taken for less than 3 months by newly diagnosed Graves' disease patients. The study was registered as a clinical trial and conducted in China. Peripheral blood TCR sequencing and RNA sequencing compared persistent Graves' disease patients with newly diagnosed Graves' disease patients. TCR sequencing covered roughly 13 persistent and around 20 newly diagnosed Graves' disease patients, about 35 samples in total.

The full study reports these points: Only the TCR beta chain was sequenced and analyzed. More public clonotypes were shared among persistent patients (about 2,800) than among newly diagnosed patients (966). Because the primary lesion, thyroid tissue, could not be accessed, the study looked at peripheral blood alone. Preferential use of TRBV28, TRBJ1-2 and TRBJ2-5 was observed in persistent disease, whereas TRBV20-1 and TRBJ2-1 were favored in newly diagnosed disease. The authors acknowledged the small sample size as a limitation that may reduce accuracy. Compared with newly diagnosed patients, persistent Graves' disease patients had lower TCR Shannon entropy and fewer highly expanded clones, which suggests clonal expansion.

The time point label for this specimen denotes: newly diagnosed GD, antithyroid drugs for less than 3 months. For both TCR sequencing and RNA sequencing, RNA was extracted from PBMCs using TRIzol. The diagnosis of Graves' disease was made according to American Thyroid Association guidelines. Patients for the study were recruited at an endocrinology department in Xi'an, China. From each patient, approximately 10 milliliters of peripheral blood was collected into an EDTA anticoagulant tube. PBMCs were isolated by Ficoll Paque Plus density gradient separation without further T cell sorting. An Agilent 2100 Bioanalyzer and agarose gel were used to assess RNA quality, and a NanoDrop 2000 was used to measure RNA concentration. This same sample was also taken into another study, of T cells in Graves' hyperthyroidism and ophthalmopathy. From that second study: A patient counted as having stable Graves' hyperthyroidism if no progression to ophthalmopathy occurred over 18 months of follow-up. Hyperthyroidism patients were aged 18 to 65 years and newly diagnosed, with disease duration of less than 2 months. The study excluded patients with uncontrolled infections, other autoimmune diseases, pregnancy or lactation. Diagnoses were established on the basis of clinical symptoms, serum thyroxine and TRAb, thyroid ultrasound, and orbital computed tomography. The TCR CDR3 was subjected to a first round of RT-PCR using the HTBI primer set and the Qiagen OneStep RT-PCR kit. Most expanded thyroid clonotypes (frequency above 0.001) were also found in blood, which suggests that blood repertoires may mirror thyroid immune responses. In cross-validation, a model built on a 13 V-J signature told ophthalmopathy apart from stable hyperthyroidism with about 90% sensitivity and about 81% specificity, and in testing the same model reached 80%/75%. In validation, the model predicted progression to ophthalmopathy a median of roughly 6.5 months before onset, with about 67% sensitivity and 72.22% specificity. A discovery cohort of roughly 100 patients, about 40 with Graves' ophthalmopathy and approximately 57 with stable Graves' hyperthyroidism, was used to find distinguishing TCR V-J signatures. Whether ophthalmopathy could be predicted prospectively was tested in an independent validation cohort made up of 18 to 20 hyperthyroidism patients plus 17 patients who later progressed to ophthalmopathy. For training and testing, the 100 patients in the discovery cohort were randomly divided in a 7:3 ratio. Thyroid tissue and blood T-cell repertoires from six Graves' hyperthyroidism patients were also compared in the study. After sampling, hyperthyroidism patients received methimazole starting at 30 mg daily, and ophthalmopathy patients received high-dose intravenous methylprednisolone. Libraries were constructed in a second round of multiplex PCR, after which size selection and purification were carried out. The libraries were sequenced on an Illumina HiSeq2000 using paired-end 100 bp reads. SOAPnuke was used to process the raw data, removing reads that contained adapters or uncalled bases, had a mean Phred below 15, or lacked an exact match to the constant primer or identifier. COPE v1.2.5 was used to merge high-quality paired reads, and clonotypes were defined as unique nucleotide sequences. MiTCR v1.1 was used to align clonotypes to the IMGT TRBV, TRBD and TRBJ reference segments. Analysis was restricted to V-J combinations with a frequency above 0.0001, which covered approximately 99% of repertoires. The TCS score was defined as F50 (clonal expansion) divided by E x V (chaos), with BLOSUM62-based TCRdist calculated between CDR3 peptides within each V-J. Welch's t-statistics and random forest reduced fewer than 600 V-J features to roughly 13, which were used in a naive Bayes classifier (R e1071). No statistical method was used to fix the sample size in advance, and group allocation was not hidden from the investigators. TCR Vbeta CDR3 sequencing of 140 or so peripheral blood samples (around 45 ophthalmopathy, approximately 80 hyperthyroidism and around 17 progressor patients) is reported in the paper.

This specimen consisted of peripheral blood mononuclear cells (PBMCs), obtained at new diagnosis, from a patient treated with antithyroid drugs. The source of this sequence is a man aged 18 to 29 with Graves disease. Donor details come from another sample of the same person, matched by shared clones. This receptor chain uses TRBV12-3 or TRBV12-4 and TRBJ2-1, with 14 bases in between that match TRBD2. CDR3 reads: CASSGTSGRVGEQFF. The nucleotide sequence reads TGTGCCAGCAGTGGGACTAGCGGGAGAGTTGGTGAGCAGTTCTTC.